This TCR beta chain was recorded in a study of blood T cell repertoires in COVID-19. In the study overall: Samples taken during acute and convalescent COVID-19 were collected in the United States, Italy and Spain.

In the source study's methods: For nucleated cells, counts were estimated from reference gene primer amplification. Repertoires were generated with immunoSEQ multiplex PCR, while TCRdb's copy carries only in-frame clones and drops some. D and trimming were read from the DNA, whereas the V and J calls and clone size are those reported in that table. The sample has 330,000 or so clones, more than 75% seen once. This clone has more than one count but fewer than ten. The CDR3 is made up of 9 amino acids. V shed 7 bases and J shed 8 bases, with 8 bases lying between them. Per germline, CDR1 SQVTM and CDR2 ANQGSEA.

The V call is TRBV29-1, the J call TRBJ1-2; the D is unclear. The clonotype comes from a middle-aged man in a cohort exposed to, infected with or recovered from COVID-19 (not recorded which). Sequenced: PBMCs or T cells enriched from blood (not recorded which). The CDR3 nucleotides are TGCAGCGCTGAGGGCGGCTACACCTTC. The encoded protein is CSAEGGYTF.